This TCR beta chain was captured in a study of OX40 agonist ivuxolimab in advanced cancers. Across the study: Age averaged around 60 years (range roughly 23 to 80), and roughly 82% were male.

Repertoires were generated with immunoSEQ multiplex PCR, while TCRdb's copy carries only in-frame clones and drops some. The sample includes around 48,000 clones, approximately 77% of them seen just once. The germline V and J ends were trimmed by 1 base and 0 bases, with 8 bases remaining between them. This CDR3 has 15 amino acids. The V gene's germline CDR1 is PRHDT and CDR2 FYEKMQ (reference sequence). Blood samples were obtained at baseline, cycle 4 day 1, and cycle 7 day 1. Broader study findings: The average count of expanded clones was higher among CD8+ T cells than among CD4+. CD4+ and CD8+ blood T cells expanded clonally by week 6 at 0.1 to 3.0 mg/kg.

Comments on this clone: Antigen specificity is unknown.

The source was CD4+ or CD8+ T cells sorted from blood, collected in a trial of the OX40 agonist ivuxolimab. This sequence was found in an adult with an advanced solid tumor such as melanoma, head and neck, liver or kidney cancer. The chain employs TRBV13 and TRBJ2-3; D remains ambiguous. The CDR3 DNA sequence: TGTGCCAGCAGCTTAGAGACTGCTAGCACAGATACGCAGTATTTT. It yields the protein CASSLETASTDTQYF. Full variable domain (outside the CDR3, taken from reference TRBV13 and TRBJ2-3): AAGVIQSPRHLIKEKRETATLKCYPIPRHDTVYWYQQGPGQDPQFLISFYEKMQSDKGSIPDRFSAQQFSDYHSELNMSSLELGDSALYFCASSLETASTDTQYFGPGTRLTVL.